This passage covers 10 T cell receptor beta chains from one sample sequenced in a study of control samples from healthy donors and cancer patients. Using immunoSEQ multiplex PCR, the repertoire was profiled, and TCRdb retains in-frame clones only, with some absent. The sample records around 150,000 clones, around 90% being singletons. The sequenced sample consisted of blood. The receptors were sampled from a man aged 30-40 years in good health.

CDR3 sequence (DNA): TGTGCCAGCAGCCCCCCCTCACTCTCTGGAAACACCATATATTTT. Amino acid sequence: CASSPPSLSGNTIYF. The chain joins TRBV11-2 to TRBJ1-3; the D is unclear. The CDR3 sequence is 15 residues long. V lost 5 bases, J lost 0 bases, and 11 bases lay in between. In germline, CDR1 is SGHAT, CDR2 FQNNGV.

The chain is built from TRBV19 and TRBJ2-1; the D gene is possibly TRBD2 (6 bases). V lost 3 bases and J 0 bases, leaving 6 bases between the germline ends. CDR3 length equals 14 residues. From germline, CDR1 is LNHDA and CDR2 SQIVND (reference sequence). CDR3 protein: CASSIGSSYNEQFF. The CDR3 DNA sequence: TGTGCCAGTAGTATCGGGAGCTCCTACAATGAGCAGTTCTTC. The variable domain in full, with the rest retrieved from reference TRBV19 and TRBJ2-1, is DGGITQSPKYLFRKEGQNVTLSCEQNLNHDAMYWYRQDPGQGLRLIYYSQIVNDFQKGDIAEGYSVSREKKESFPLTVTSAQKNPTAFYLCASSIGSSYNEQFFGPGTRLTVL.

V is TRBV27 and J is TRBJ1-3, with D perhaps matching TRBD1 (5 bases). This CDR3 has 13 amino acids. Trimming took off 7 bases at V and 4 bases at J, with 11 bases between the two ends. From germline, CDR1 is MNHEY and CDR2 SMNVEV (reference sequence). CDR3 DNA sequence: TGTGCCAGCATGGGGCAGGGAGGAAACACCATATATTTT. It encodes CASMGQGGNTIYF.

The V gene is TRBV3-1 (or the pseudogene TRBV3-2), the J gene TRBJ2-7, with 9 bases identical to TRBD1. The CDR3 loop spans 18 amino acids. V was clipped by 6 bases and J by 6 bases; unmatched bases: 21. Germline V lookup: CDR1 LGHDT, CDR2 YNNKEL (reference sequence). CDR3 region: CASSVFGLYRDRVPEQYF. The CDR3 nucleotides are TGTGCCAGCAGTGTATTCGGATTATACCGGGACAGGGTCCCCGAGCAGTACTTC.

The genes are TRBV18 and TRBJ2-1; 7 nucleotides align to TRBD2. Germline CDR1 is KGHSH and CDR2 is LQKENI. V was pared by 8 bases and J by 4 bases, with 5 bases of the junction left unmatched. This CDR3 contains 13 residues. The CDR3 spells CASTSGAYNEQFF. CDR3 nucleotides: TGTGCCAGCACGAGCGGGGCTTACAATGAGCAGTTCTTC.

About this clone: This sample includes further DNA sequences coding for the same CDR3. V and J are TRBV6-5 and TRBJ2-7; D ambiguous. CDR1 MNHEY and CDR2 SVGAGI come from the germline V gene. The V and J ends lost 0 bases and 3 bases respectively, with 6 bases between them. The CDR3 runs to 13 residues. The CDR3 sequence is CASSYSRSYEQYF. The CDR3 region has the DNA TGTGCCAGCAGTTACTCGCGAAGCTACGAGCAGTACTTC.

A word on this clone: The identical CDR3 is also encoded by other nucleotide sequences in the sample. The chain joins TRBV5-1 to TRBJ1-1; D is unclear. CDR1 and CDR2 from the germline V gene are SGHRS and YFSETQ. With 0 bases removed from V and 2 bases from J, the gap between germline ends came to 8 bases. CDR3 length equals 14 residues. CDR3 sequence reads: CASSLEGANTEAFF. CDR3 bases: TGCGCCAGCAGCTTGGAGGGCGCTAACACTGAAGCTTTCTTT.

This clone showed up just once. V and J are TRBV14 and TRBJ1-1, with 8 bases lining up with TRBD1. Germline values: CDR1 SGHDN, CDR2 FVKESK. V gave up 2 bases and J gave up 3 bases; unmatched junction bases: 8. CDR3 length: 16 amino acids. CDR3 protein: CASSQFGQGFYTEAFF. Here the CDR3 DNA reads TGTGCCAGCAGCCAATTCGGACAGGGTTTCTACACTGAAGCTTTCTTT.

This clone was detected a few times. The V call is TRBV29-1, the J call TRBJ2-1, with D tentatively TRBD2 (6 bases). V dropped 7 bases and J dropped 0 bases, with 16 bases sitting between them. This CDR3 is 15 amino acids long. Germline CDR1 is SQVTM and CDR2 is ANQGSEA. CDR3 in DNA: TGCAGCGCCCCGAAGCCCGGGAGCTCCTACAATGAGCAGTTCTTC. Its protein product is CSAPKPGSSYNEQFF.

This chain connects TRBV27 to TRBJ2-1; possibly TRBD1 for D (5 bases). Germline V gene sequence: CDR1 MNHEY, CDR2 SMNVEV (reference sequence). There are 15 residues in the CDR3. The ends were cut back, 8 bases at V and 0 bases at J, with 14 bases in the middle. The chain's CDR3 is CASRIQGSSYNEQFF. DNA for the CDR3: TGTGCCAGCCGCATCCAGGGTAGCTCCTACAATGAGCAGTTCTTC.